Below, 27 T cell receptor beta chains from the same sample are listed, as sequenced in a study of sequential checkpoint blockade in melanoma. Treatment defined: randomized to nivolumab then ipilimumab (arm A) or the reverse (arm B). The data were produced by immunoSEQ multiplex PCR, yet TCRdb's version contains in-frame clones alone and is incomplete. This repertoire shows fewer than 11,000 clones, around four fifths found once; its top ten account for approximately 40%. Here the sequenced sample was CD8+ T cells sorted from blood (inferred from file names), taken from a patient given nivolumab and ipilimumab in sequence. Receptor source: a human donor with melanoma.

The chain is built from TRBV7-9 and TRBJ2-4; maybe TRBD2 (7 bases). Trimming took 0 bases from V and 1 from J, leaving 13 bases between them. From germline, CDR1 is SEHNR and CDR2 FQNEAQ (reference sequence). CDR3 length: 17 residues. The CDR3 nucleotides are TGTGCCAGCAGCTTAGCTTCGGCGGGGGCTGCCAAAAACATTCAGTACTTC. It codes for CASSLASAGAAKNIQYF.

This clone has only a few counts. V usage is TRBV6-6 and J usage is TRBJ1-1; D gene uncertain. Between the trimmed V and J ends, which lost 2 bases and 4 bases, there was a span of 8 bases. Germline CDR1 MNHNY, CDR2 SVGAGI (reference sequence). The CDR3 extends over 13 amino acids. CDR3 sequence reads: CASSYPGRTEAFF. DNA for the CDR3: TGTGCCAGCAGTTACCCAGGCCGCACTGAAGCTTTCTTT.

This chain connects TRBV27 to TRBJ2-2; maybe TRBD1 (6 bases). The CDR3 is 15 amino acids. Germline V CDR1 and CDR2: MNHEY, SMNVEV (reference sequence). The ends were cut back, 5 bases at V and 5 bases at J, with 15 bases in the middle. The CDR3 sequence: CASSRDTLGTGELFF. CDR3 coding DNA: TGTGCCAGCAGTCGGGACACTTTAGGAACCGGGGAGCTGTTTTTT.

This chain links TRBV5-4 with TRBJ1-2, with D perhaps matching TRBD1 (5 bases). Trimming pared 5 bases from V and 4 bases from J, leaving 15 bases between. This CDR3 is built from 14 residues. Germline V CDR1 and CDR2: SGHNT, YYREEE (reference sequence). The CDR3 spells CASRPWGVPYGYTF. CDR3 bases: TGTGCCAGCAGGCCCTGGGGGGTCCCCTATGGCTACACCTTC.

This clone was picked up one time. CDR3 in DNA: TGTGCCAGCAGCCAACTAGCGGGAGGCCCTAATGAGCAGTTCTTC. Translated: CASSQLAGGPNEQFF. The chain employs TRBV7-9 and TRBJ2-1; 12 bases fit TRBD2. The germline gives CDR1 SEHNR, CDR2 FQNEAQ (reference sequence). The J segment lost 7 bases and the V segment lost 5 bases, leaving 6 bases of the junction unmatched. The CDR3 loop spans 15 amino acids.

This sequence joins TRBV15 and TRBJ2-1; 8 bases match TRBD1. The length of the CDR3 is 15 residues. Germline CDR1 and CDR2: LNHNV and YYDKDF (reference sequence). Germline trimming cut 4 bases from V and 7 bases from J; bases unmatched to any gene: 9. The CDR3 loop reads CATSTDREGKNEQFF. CDR3 nucleotide sequence: TGTGCCACCAGCACGGACAGGGAAGGAAAAAATGAGCAGTTCTTC.

CDR3 coding DNA: TGTGCCAGCAGCCCCGGGATTGGGGGGGATACGCAGTATTTT. Protein: CASSPGIGGDTQYF. The V call is TRBV7-8, the J call TRBJ2-3; possibly TRBD2 for D (6 bases). Trimming cost V 5 bases and J 6 bases, with 15 bases left between them. From germline, CDR1 is SGHVS and CDR2 FQNEAQ. CDR3 length equals 14 residues.

This CDR3 is CASSLGASGRDEQYF. The CDR3 DNA is TGTGCCAGCAGCTTAGGCGCTAGCGGGAGAGACGAGCAGTACTTC. The rearrangement links TRBV7-2 to TRBJ2-7; TRBD2 aligns across 10 bases. V lost 1 base and J lost 5; bases outside the gene matches: 5. This CDR3 has 15 amino acids. Germline loops: CDR1 SGHTA, CDR2 FQGNSA.

This clone is judged medium-sized. The chain joins TRBV9 to TRBJ2-1, with 7 nucleotides matching TRBD1. Germline trimming cut 4 bases from V and 3 bases from J; bases unmatched to any gene: 4. The CDR3 has 14 amino acids. The germline V gene has CDR1 SGDLS and CDR2 YYNGEE. CDR3 residues: CASSPRDSYNEQFF. The CDR3 nucleotides read TGTGCCAGCAGCCCCAGGGACAGCTACAATGAGCAGTTCTTC.

In its sample, this clone is large (0.1 to 1%). The V gene is TRBV9, the J gene TRBJ2-1; the match to TRBD2 covers 10 bases. CDR1 is SGDLS and CDR2 is YYNGEE in the germline V gene. J gave up 5 bases and V 2 bases, and 7 bases lay outside the gene matches. This CDR3 region has 16 residues. Written as DNA, the CDR3 is TGTGCCAGCAGCGTCGGACTAGCGGACTTAAACAATGAGCAGTTCTTC. Amino acid sequence: CASSVGLADLNNEQFF.

This clone came up once. The chain joins TRBV7-9 to TRBJ2-7; no clear D gene. V dropped 4 bases and J dropped 2 bases, with 12 bases sitting between them. The CDR3 is 14 residues long. Germline assignment: CDR1 SEHNR and CDR2 FQNEAQ (reference sequence). CDR3 nucleotide sequence: TGTGCCAGCAGCTCCCGGAGCTACCCCTACGAGCAGTACTTC. Protein sequence: CASSSRSYPYEQYF.

This sequence joins TRBV7-6 and TRBJ1-6, with TRBD1 matching 10 bases. After removal of 7 bases from V and 3 bases from J, the junction contained 9 bases not matched to a gene. This CDR3 has 17 residues. Germline CDR1 is SGHVS and CDR2 is FNYEAQ. This chain's CDR3 is CASTDGDRGGYNSPLHF. The CDR3 region has the DNA TGTGCCAGCACCGACGGGGACAGGGGAGGCTATAATTCACCCCTCCACTTT.

The CDR3 here is CASSVEGGGARDTQYF. The CDR3 DNA reads as TGTGCCAGCAGCGTAGAAGGCGGGGGGGCCAGAGATACGCAGTATTTT. This chain joins TRBV9 and TRBJ2-3, with TRBD2 matching 9 bases. V dropped 0 bases and J dropped 5; count of bases not matched to a gene: 7. The CDR3 covers 16 residues. The germline V gene has CDR1 SGDLS and CDR2 YYNGEE. Complete variable domain (other parts from reference TRBV9 and TRBJ2-3): DSGVTQTPKHLITATGQRVTLRCSPRSGDLSVYWYQQSLDQGLQFLIQYYNGEERAKGNILERFSAQQFPDLHSELNLSSLELGDSALYFCASSVEGGGARDTQYFGPGTRLTVL.

This clone has just a few counts. The J gene is TRBJ1-2, the V gene TRBV7-6; 9 bases are a match to TRBD1. Germline CDR1 is SGHVS and CDR2 is FNYEAQ. Germline trimming cut 2 bases from V and 8 bases from J; bases unmatched to any gene: 12. The CDR3 runs to 16 residues. CDR3 loop: CASSLTPPRQGEGYTF. The CDR3 bases are TGTGCCAGCAGCTTAACCCCACCTCGACAGGGGGAAGGCTACACCTTC.

The chain joins TRBV4-3 to TRBJ1-4; D perhaps matches TRBD1 (5 bases). Trimming removed 0 bases at V and 8 bases at J, with 22 bases between. The CDR3 runs 18 residues. Germline CDR1 reads LGHNA; CDR2 reads YSLEER. The CDR3 region has the DNA TGCGCCAGCAGCCAAGATAGGGTTGGGGGGGGAATAAGAGAAAAACTGTTTTTT. Residues: CASSQDRVGGGIREKLFF.

The chain recombines TRBV11-1 with TRBJ2-4, with 10 bases fitting TRBD1. Losses at the gene ends were 7 bases for V and 5 bases for J; bases not matched to a gene: 5. This CDR3 has 14 residues. The germline V gene has CDR1 SGHAT and CDR2 FQDESV (reference sequence). This CDR3 reads CASNPGTGENIQYF. Here the CDR3 DNA reads TGTGCCAGCAACCCAGGGACAGGGGAAAACATTCAGTACTTC.

The chain carries TRBV30 and TRBJ1-2; 7 nucleotides agree with TRBD1. Germline V CDR1 and CDR2: GTSNPN, SVGIG (reference sequence). The CDR3 extends over 13 amino acids. Trimming took 4 bases from V and 2 from J; bases not matched to a gene: 4. This CDR3 reads CAWKTGMNYGYTF. The DNA of the CDR3 is TGTGCCTGGAAGACAGGGATGAACTATGGCTACACCTTC. Variable domain in full (rest from reference TRBV30 and TRBJ1-2): SQTIHQWPATLVQPVGSPLSLECTVEGTSNPNLYWYRQAAGRGLQLLFYSVGIGQISSEVPQNLSASRPQDRQFILSSKKLLLSDSGFYLCAWKTGMNYGYTFGSGTRLTVV.

V is TRBV7-9 and J is TRBJ2-1; 8 bases match TRBD2. Germline CDR1 SEHNR, CDR2 FQNEAQ (reference sequence). The CDR3 sequence is 18 residues long. Unmatched junction bases numbered 16, after V lost 7 bases and J lost 2 bases. Here the CDR3 reads CASITESIAGTTYNEQFF. Here the CDR3 DNA reads TGTGCCAGCATCACTGAATCCATAGCGGGAACTACCTACAATGAGCAGTTCTTC.

This clone came up once. The rearrangement links TRBV6-1 to TRBJ2-3, with a weak D call TRBD2 (5 bases). This CDR3 has 15 amino acids. Trimming took 2 bases from V and 0 from J, leaving 9 bases between them. Germline-derived CDR1 and CDR2 are MNHNS and SASEGT. For the CDR3, the DNA is TGTGCCAGCAGTGAACCGAGGGTAAGCACAGATACGCAGTATTTT. Its protein is CASSEPRVSTDTQYF.

This chain uses TRBV27 with TRBJ2-7; 9 nucleotides match TRBD2. V lost 3 bases and J lost 2; bases outside the gene matches: 2. Germline CDR1 is MNHEY and CDR2 is SMNVEV (reference sequence). CDR3 length: 14 residues. In DNA form, the CDR3 reads TGTGCCAGCAGTTTTGCGGGAGGGCCCTACGAGCAGTACTTC. Translated: CASSFAGGPYEQYF.

This chain uses TRBV6-6 with TRBJ2-5, with 8 bases fitting TRBD1. In germline, CDR1 is MNHNY, CDR2 SVGAGI (reference sequence). The CDR3 extends over 14 amino acids. Unmatched junction bases numbered 6, after V lost 5 bases and J lost 4 bases. This CDR3 reads CASSPTGGRETQYF. The CDR3 nucleotides are TGTGCCAGCAGTCCTACAGGGGGACGAGAGACCCAGTACTTC.

V is TRBV9 and J is TRBJ2-1; D is perhaps TRBD1 (6 bases). V lost 3 bases and J 2 bases, leaving 9 bases between the germline ends. The CDR3 has 14 residues. Germline V gives CDR1 SGDLS, CDR2 YYNGEE. The chain's CDR3 is CASSEGTTYNEQFF. The CDR3 DNA sequence: TGTGCCAGCAGCGAGGGGACAACCTACAATGAGCAGTTCTTC.

V gene TRBV19 combines with J gene TRBJ1-1, with 7 positions matching TRBD1. The CDR3 consists of 13 residues. The J segment lost 4 bases and the V segment lost 7 bases, leaving 6 bases of the junction unmatched. CDR1 LNHDA and CDR2 SQIVND come from the germline V gene (reference sequence). The CDR3, as DNA: TGTGCCAGTACCCTGACAGGGTTCACTGAAGCTTTCTTT. It encodes CASTLTGFTEAFF. The full variable domain, completed using reference TRBV19 and TRBJ1-1, is DGGITQSPKYLFRKEGQNVTLSCEQNLNHDAMYWYRQDPGQGLRLIYYSQIVNDFQKGDIAEGYSVSREKKESFPLTVTSAQKNPTAFYLCASTLTGFTEAFFGQGTRLTVV.

In DNA, the CDR3 is TGTGCCAGCTCACCTCCTAGCGGGGGGGCCCATGAGCAGTTCTTC. This translates into CASSPPSGGAHEQFF. The chain recombines TRBV18 with TRBJ2-1; 12 bases fit TRBD2. The CDR3 totals 15 residues. With V trimmed by 3 bases and J by 8 bases, 5 bases remained unmatched. Per germline, CDR1 KGHSH and CDR2 LQKENI.

The chain combines TRBV27 with TRBJ1-4; the D is unclear. Trimming cost V 3 bases and J 4 bases, with 9 bases left between them. The CDR3 length is 14 residues. Per the germline V gene, CDR1 is MNHEY and CDR2 is SMNVEV (reference sequence). The CDR3 spells CASSFGGINEKLFF. The CDR3 nucleotides read TGTGCCAGCAGTTTCGGAGGAATTAATGAAAAACTGTTTTTT.

This rearrangement joins TRBV5-1 to TRBJ2-7; D gene uncertain. The CDR3 sequence is 11 residues long. Germline V gene lookup returns CDR1 SGHRS and CDR2 YFSETQ. The germline V and J ends were trimmed by 3 bases and 4 bases, with 5 bases remaining between them. The CDR3 coding sequence is TGCGCCAGCAGCTACGGTTACGAGCAGTACTTC. This codes for CASSYGYEQYF.

The chain carries TRBV28 and TRBJ2-3, with TRBD2 identical over 7 bases. The ends lost 2 bases at V and 6 bases at J; junction bases unmatched: 17. This CDR3 spans 18 amino acids. Germline values: CDR1 MDHEN, CDR2 SYDVKM. CDR3 bases: TGTGCCAGCAGTTTAGGTGTCCGGACTAGTTTCCTTACGGATACGCAGTATTTT. Amino acid sequence: CASSLGVRTSFLTDTQYF.